The 18 T cell receptor beta chains listed next were all sequenced from one sample in a study of human T cells and chemical hapten exposure. TCRdb reanalysed the RACE reads using MiXCR and keeps one entry per CDR3 protein. This table has 100,000 or so distinct CDR3 sequences, approximately 10% appearing once. Stated time point: patch test 2, 6 weeks after DPC sensitization. Treatment of the sample: therapeutic diphenylcyclopropenone sensitization with weekly scalp DPC. The source material was whole blood, sampled in connection with sensitization to the hapten diphenylcyclopropenone (DPC). The receptors come from a man in his forties with alopecia areata. Some clones in this sample may be carry-over from other donors' samples.

This clonotype has at least ten counts. The conserved phenylalanine or tryptophan is not found at the CDR3 terminus, so this likely reflects a read error. J is TRBJ2-7 and V is TRBV20-1, with 7 bases that match TRBD2. Germline V gene sequence: CDR1 DFQATT, CDR2 SNEGSKA (reference sequence). The CDR3 runs to 13 residues. Unmatched junction bases numbered 4, after V lost 3 bases and J lost 2 bases. The CDR3, as DNA: TGCAGTGCTAGTTACCTAGCGGCCTACGAGCAGTACGCC. Amino acid sequence: CSASYLAAYEQYA.

This rearrangement joins TRBV19 to TRBJ1-2; D is undetermined. The V end was cut by 7 bases, the J end by 0 bases, with 3 bases between. Germline V gene sequence: CDR1 LNHDA, CDR2 SQIVND (reference sequence). The CDR3 contains 11 residues. The CDR3 DNA reads TGTGCCAGTACCACTAACTATGGCTACACCTTC. Encoded protein: CASTTNYGYTF.

J is TRBJ1-1 and V is TRBV14; D may be TRBD1 (6 bases). The CDR3 loop spans 15 amino acids. Germline values: CDR1 SGHDN, CDR2 FVKESK. V was pared by 0 bases and J by 6 bases, with 14 bases between. CDR3 nucleotide sequence: TGTGCCAGCAGCCAAGATCCACAGGGAATCGCTGAAGCTTTCTTT. As protein: CASSQDPQGIAEAFF.

The chain carries TRBV10-3 and TRBJ2-5; D unresolved. The V gene lost 0 bases and the J gene lost 4 bases, with 3 bases spanning the gap. The CDR3 loop spans 12 amino acids. In germline, CDR1 is ENHRY, CDR2 SYGVKD. The CDR3, as DNA: TGTGCCATCAGTGAGTCAAGAGAGACCCAGTACTTC. It is translated as CAISESRETQYF.

This clonotype was recorded at least ten times. The chain recombines TRBV20-1 with TRBJ2-7; no definite D call. The CDR3 runs 12 residues. V lost 4 bases to trimming and J lost 2 bases, with 9 bases between them. Germline V CDR1 and CDR2: DFQATT, SNEGSKA (reference sequence). The DNA for the CDR3 is TGCAGTGCTATTCCCCGGCCCTACGAGCAGTACTTC. Its translation is CSAIPRPYEQYF.

This clonotype was detected only a few times. J is TRBJ2-5 and V is TRBV10-3; D remains unclear. The CDR3 has 14 amino acids. Germline CDR1 ENHRY, CDR2 SYGVKD. Trimming left V 11 bases short and J 2 bases short, with 18 bases between. As DNA, the CDR3 is TGTGCCTCATCGACCGGGTCAAAACAAGAGACCCAGTACTTC. Amino acid sequence: CASSTGSKQETQYF.

This clonotype was detected only a few times. The rearrangement links TRBV6-6 to TRBJ2-2; D remains ambiguous. The V end lost 6 bases, the J end lost 8 bases, and 7 bases lay between the germline ends. The CDR3 covers 11 residues. Germline-derived CDR1 and CDR2 are MNHNY and SVGAGI (reference sequence). CDR3 DNA sequence: TGTGCCAGCAGCGCTCTGGGGGAGCTGTTTTTT. Residues: CASSALGELFF.

This clonotype has ten or more counts. The chain links TRBV12-3 or TRBV12-4 to TRBJ1-2, with 7 bases fitting TRBD1. The CDR3 length is 14 residues. V trimming: 6 bases; J trimming: 6 bases; junction bases outside the gene matches: 10. CDR3 bases: TGTGCCAGCAGGGTAGGGGGCAGCTTGGATGGCTACACCTTC. Residues: CASRVGGSLDGYTF.

This clonotype appeared a few times. The chain couples TRBV18 to TRBJ1-5, with D maybe TRBD1 (6 bases). CDR3 length: 15 residues. V dropped 3 bases and J dropped 3 bases, with 12 bases sitting between them. Germline CDR1 KGHSH, CDR2 LQKENI. The CDR3 DNA sequence: TGTGCCAGCTCACCCCCAGGGGTGAACAATCAGCCCCAGCATTTT. Residues: CASSPPGVNNQPQHF.

This clonotype appeared a single time. This rearrangement joins TRBV7-9 to TRBJ1-6, with 8 bases matching TRBD1. This CDR3 comprises 14 residues. Trimming cost V 1 base and J 8 bases; bases outside gene matches: 1. Germline CDR1 reads SEHNR; CDR2 reads FQNEAQ (reference sequence). CDR3 nucleotide sequence: TGTGCCAGCAGCTTAGACAGGGGGGATTCACCCCTCCACTTT. This translates into CASSLDRGDSPLHF.

This clonotype was observed a few times. The V gene is TRBV7-9, the J gene TRBJ2-1; 8 nucleotides match TRBD1. The CDR3 extends over 19 amino acids. Germline V gene lookup returns CDR1 SEHNR and CDR2 FQNEAQ (reference sequence). With 2 bases clipped from V and 7 bases from J, the junction kept 19 bases outside the gene matches. In nucleotides, the CDR3 is TGTGCCAGCAGCTTACCCCGCCCGGACAGGGTCCGCACGTATAATGAGCAGTTCTTC. Its protein product is CASSLPRPDRVRTYNEQFF.

This clonotype was seen a handful of times. V is TRBV4-2 and J is TRBJ2-7, with TRBD2 as a possible D gene (5 bases). The CDR3 spans 18 residues. Germline CDR1 reads LGHNA; CDR2 reads YNFKEQ. Trimming left V 2 bases short and J 3 bases short, with 23 bases between. CDR3 DNA: TGTGCCAGCAGCCAACCTCCCCTCGCAGAGAGGGTTAACTACGAGCAGTACGTC. It yields the protein CASSQPPLAERVNYEQYV.

A few counts support this clonotype. The rearrangement uses TRBV28 and TRBJ2-1, with D maybe TRBD2 (5 bases). Germline CDR1 is MDHEN and CDR2 is SYDVKM. This CDR3 is 15 amino acids long. V lost 7 bases and J lost 6, with 19 bases in between. DNA of the CDR3: TGTGCCAGCACCTTAGGGCGGGTCTACCCCAATGAGCAGTTCTTC. Amino acid sequence: CASTLGRVYPNEQFF.

This rearrangement joins TRBV4-1 to TRBJ1-2, with 7 bases matching TRBD1. The CDR3 is 16 amino acids. The germline V gene has CDR1 MGHRA and CDR2 YSYEKL. After removal of 2 bases from V and 1 base from J, the junction contained 7 bases not matched to a gene. The chain's CDR3 is CASSQTDRRYNYGYTF. The CDR3 DNA reads as TGCGCCAGCAGCCAAACGGACAGGAGGTATAACTATGGCTACACCTTC.

The gene calls are TRBV20-1 and TRBJ2-3; a possible D gene is TRBD2 (6 bases). Germline values: CDR1 DFQATT, CDR2 SNEGSKA (reference sequence). The CDR3 consists of 14 residues. Trimming removed 6 bases at V and 2 bases at J, with 15 bases between. The CDR3 is CSAPGGAITDTQYF. CDR3 bases: TGCAGTGCCCCTGGCGGGGCGATCACAGATACGCAGTATTTT.

This clonotype was recorded a few times. CDR3 sequence (DNA): TGTGCCAGCAGAACGACAGCATGGCCACTTAACGAGCAGTACGTC. Translating it yields CASRTTAWPLNEQYV. The J gene is TRBJ2-7, the V gene TRBV6-5; weak D call: TRBD1 (5 bases). The CDR3 runs 15 residues. The germline CDR1 and CDR2 sequences are MNHEY and SVGAGI. The ends were cut back, 6 bases at V and 5 bases at J, with 20 bases in the middle.

The gene calls are TRBV28 and TRBJ2-5, with D unresolved. Per germline, CDR1 MDHEN and CDR2 SYDVKM. The CDR3 consists of 13 residues. V gave up 2 bases and J gave up 1 base, with 5 bases separating them. CDR3 protein: CASSLDLQETQYF. CDR3 DNA: TGTGCCAGCAGTTTAGATCTCCAAGAGACCCAGTACTTC.

This clonotype came up many times. The V call is TRBV9, the J call TRBJ1-2; maybe TRBD1 (6 bases). The CDR3 totals 20 residues. Trimming pared 7 bases from V and 4 bases from J, leaving 35 bases between. Germline CDR1 and CDR2: SGDLS and YYNGEE. CDR3 in amino acids: CASGGAPGYTGLSATYGYTF. In nucleotides, the CDR3 is TGTGCCAGCGGCGGGGCCCCTGGGTACACAGGGCTTTCAGCCACCTATGGCTACACCTTC.